Sequencing of this TCR beta chain was carried out in a study of Graves' ophthalmopathy and Graves' hyperthyroidism. Study-wide background: Prior to any treatment, peripheral blood was collected at the time of initial diagnosis.

Whole-study results and caveats: Blood shared most expanded thyroid clonotypes above 0.001 frequency.

Many counts were recorded for this clonotype. Its cognate antigen is unknown. The CDR3 sequence is 15 residues long. Trimming at V came to 0 bases and at J to 5 bases, leaving 9 bases not matched to a gene. CDR1 and CDR2 from the germline V gene are SQVTM and ANQGSEA. Among the hyperthyroidism patients, all were newly diagnosed, aged 18 to 65, with under 2 months' duration. Uncontrolled infections, pregnancy, lactation or other autoimmune diseases led to patient exclusion. Beta-chain TCR CDR3 regions were amplified from RNA transcripts. An initial RT-PCR round employing HTBI primers preceded a second-round multiplex PCR. TCRdb recomputed calls from the multiplex PCR reads with MiXCR, one row per CDR3 protein. The sample consists of just over 600,000 distinct CDR3 sequences, approximately 21% of them appearing once.

The rearrangement links TRBV29-1 to TRBJ1-1, with TRBD1 identical over 7 bases. This TCR was recovered from a woman under 30 with stable Graves' hyperthyroidism. Some clones in this sample may be carry-over from other donors' samples. Sequencing was carried out using peripheral blood. The DNA of the CDR3 is TGCAGCGTTGAAGAGGGAAGGGGGCGGACGACTGAAGCTTTCTTT. Its translation is CSVEEGRGRTTEAFF.